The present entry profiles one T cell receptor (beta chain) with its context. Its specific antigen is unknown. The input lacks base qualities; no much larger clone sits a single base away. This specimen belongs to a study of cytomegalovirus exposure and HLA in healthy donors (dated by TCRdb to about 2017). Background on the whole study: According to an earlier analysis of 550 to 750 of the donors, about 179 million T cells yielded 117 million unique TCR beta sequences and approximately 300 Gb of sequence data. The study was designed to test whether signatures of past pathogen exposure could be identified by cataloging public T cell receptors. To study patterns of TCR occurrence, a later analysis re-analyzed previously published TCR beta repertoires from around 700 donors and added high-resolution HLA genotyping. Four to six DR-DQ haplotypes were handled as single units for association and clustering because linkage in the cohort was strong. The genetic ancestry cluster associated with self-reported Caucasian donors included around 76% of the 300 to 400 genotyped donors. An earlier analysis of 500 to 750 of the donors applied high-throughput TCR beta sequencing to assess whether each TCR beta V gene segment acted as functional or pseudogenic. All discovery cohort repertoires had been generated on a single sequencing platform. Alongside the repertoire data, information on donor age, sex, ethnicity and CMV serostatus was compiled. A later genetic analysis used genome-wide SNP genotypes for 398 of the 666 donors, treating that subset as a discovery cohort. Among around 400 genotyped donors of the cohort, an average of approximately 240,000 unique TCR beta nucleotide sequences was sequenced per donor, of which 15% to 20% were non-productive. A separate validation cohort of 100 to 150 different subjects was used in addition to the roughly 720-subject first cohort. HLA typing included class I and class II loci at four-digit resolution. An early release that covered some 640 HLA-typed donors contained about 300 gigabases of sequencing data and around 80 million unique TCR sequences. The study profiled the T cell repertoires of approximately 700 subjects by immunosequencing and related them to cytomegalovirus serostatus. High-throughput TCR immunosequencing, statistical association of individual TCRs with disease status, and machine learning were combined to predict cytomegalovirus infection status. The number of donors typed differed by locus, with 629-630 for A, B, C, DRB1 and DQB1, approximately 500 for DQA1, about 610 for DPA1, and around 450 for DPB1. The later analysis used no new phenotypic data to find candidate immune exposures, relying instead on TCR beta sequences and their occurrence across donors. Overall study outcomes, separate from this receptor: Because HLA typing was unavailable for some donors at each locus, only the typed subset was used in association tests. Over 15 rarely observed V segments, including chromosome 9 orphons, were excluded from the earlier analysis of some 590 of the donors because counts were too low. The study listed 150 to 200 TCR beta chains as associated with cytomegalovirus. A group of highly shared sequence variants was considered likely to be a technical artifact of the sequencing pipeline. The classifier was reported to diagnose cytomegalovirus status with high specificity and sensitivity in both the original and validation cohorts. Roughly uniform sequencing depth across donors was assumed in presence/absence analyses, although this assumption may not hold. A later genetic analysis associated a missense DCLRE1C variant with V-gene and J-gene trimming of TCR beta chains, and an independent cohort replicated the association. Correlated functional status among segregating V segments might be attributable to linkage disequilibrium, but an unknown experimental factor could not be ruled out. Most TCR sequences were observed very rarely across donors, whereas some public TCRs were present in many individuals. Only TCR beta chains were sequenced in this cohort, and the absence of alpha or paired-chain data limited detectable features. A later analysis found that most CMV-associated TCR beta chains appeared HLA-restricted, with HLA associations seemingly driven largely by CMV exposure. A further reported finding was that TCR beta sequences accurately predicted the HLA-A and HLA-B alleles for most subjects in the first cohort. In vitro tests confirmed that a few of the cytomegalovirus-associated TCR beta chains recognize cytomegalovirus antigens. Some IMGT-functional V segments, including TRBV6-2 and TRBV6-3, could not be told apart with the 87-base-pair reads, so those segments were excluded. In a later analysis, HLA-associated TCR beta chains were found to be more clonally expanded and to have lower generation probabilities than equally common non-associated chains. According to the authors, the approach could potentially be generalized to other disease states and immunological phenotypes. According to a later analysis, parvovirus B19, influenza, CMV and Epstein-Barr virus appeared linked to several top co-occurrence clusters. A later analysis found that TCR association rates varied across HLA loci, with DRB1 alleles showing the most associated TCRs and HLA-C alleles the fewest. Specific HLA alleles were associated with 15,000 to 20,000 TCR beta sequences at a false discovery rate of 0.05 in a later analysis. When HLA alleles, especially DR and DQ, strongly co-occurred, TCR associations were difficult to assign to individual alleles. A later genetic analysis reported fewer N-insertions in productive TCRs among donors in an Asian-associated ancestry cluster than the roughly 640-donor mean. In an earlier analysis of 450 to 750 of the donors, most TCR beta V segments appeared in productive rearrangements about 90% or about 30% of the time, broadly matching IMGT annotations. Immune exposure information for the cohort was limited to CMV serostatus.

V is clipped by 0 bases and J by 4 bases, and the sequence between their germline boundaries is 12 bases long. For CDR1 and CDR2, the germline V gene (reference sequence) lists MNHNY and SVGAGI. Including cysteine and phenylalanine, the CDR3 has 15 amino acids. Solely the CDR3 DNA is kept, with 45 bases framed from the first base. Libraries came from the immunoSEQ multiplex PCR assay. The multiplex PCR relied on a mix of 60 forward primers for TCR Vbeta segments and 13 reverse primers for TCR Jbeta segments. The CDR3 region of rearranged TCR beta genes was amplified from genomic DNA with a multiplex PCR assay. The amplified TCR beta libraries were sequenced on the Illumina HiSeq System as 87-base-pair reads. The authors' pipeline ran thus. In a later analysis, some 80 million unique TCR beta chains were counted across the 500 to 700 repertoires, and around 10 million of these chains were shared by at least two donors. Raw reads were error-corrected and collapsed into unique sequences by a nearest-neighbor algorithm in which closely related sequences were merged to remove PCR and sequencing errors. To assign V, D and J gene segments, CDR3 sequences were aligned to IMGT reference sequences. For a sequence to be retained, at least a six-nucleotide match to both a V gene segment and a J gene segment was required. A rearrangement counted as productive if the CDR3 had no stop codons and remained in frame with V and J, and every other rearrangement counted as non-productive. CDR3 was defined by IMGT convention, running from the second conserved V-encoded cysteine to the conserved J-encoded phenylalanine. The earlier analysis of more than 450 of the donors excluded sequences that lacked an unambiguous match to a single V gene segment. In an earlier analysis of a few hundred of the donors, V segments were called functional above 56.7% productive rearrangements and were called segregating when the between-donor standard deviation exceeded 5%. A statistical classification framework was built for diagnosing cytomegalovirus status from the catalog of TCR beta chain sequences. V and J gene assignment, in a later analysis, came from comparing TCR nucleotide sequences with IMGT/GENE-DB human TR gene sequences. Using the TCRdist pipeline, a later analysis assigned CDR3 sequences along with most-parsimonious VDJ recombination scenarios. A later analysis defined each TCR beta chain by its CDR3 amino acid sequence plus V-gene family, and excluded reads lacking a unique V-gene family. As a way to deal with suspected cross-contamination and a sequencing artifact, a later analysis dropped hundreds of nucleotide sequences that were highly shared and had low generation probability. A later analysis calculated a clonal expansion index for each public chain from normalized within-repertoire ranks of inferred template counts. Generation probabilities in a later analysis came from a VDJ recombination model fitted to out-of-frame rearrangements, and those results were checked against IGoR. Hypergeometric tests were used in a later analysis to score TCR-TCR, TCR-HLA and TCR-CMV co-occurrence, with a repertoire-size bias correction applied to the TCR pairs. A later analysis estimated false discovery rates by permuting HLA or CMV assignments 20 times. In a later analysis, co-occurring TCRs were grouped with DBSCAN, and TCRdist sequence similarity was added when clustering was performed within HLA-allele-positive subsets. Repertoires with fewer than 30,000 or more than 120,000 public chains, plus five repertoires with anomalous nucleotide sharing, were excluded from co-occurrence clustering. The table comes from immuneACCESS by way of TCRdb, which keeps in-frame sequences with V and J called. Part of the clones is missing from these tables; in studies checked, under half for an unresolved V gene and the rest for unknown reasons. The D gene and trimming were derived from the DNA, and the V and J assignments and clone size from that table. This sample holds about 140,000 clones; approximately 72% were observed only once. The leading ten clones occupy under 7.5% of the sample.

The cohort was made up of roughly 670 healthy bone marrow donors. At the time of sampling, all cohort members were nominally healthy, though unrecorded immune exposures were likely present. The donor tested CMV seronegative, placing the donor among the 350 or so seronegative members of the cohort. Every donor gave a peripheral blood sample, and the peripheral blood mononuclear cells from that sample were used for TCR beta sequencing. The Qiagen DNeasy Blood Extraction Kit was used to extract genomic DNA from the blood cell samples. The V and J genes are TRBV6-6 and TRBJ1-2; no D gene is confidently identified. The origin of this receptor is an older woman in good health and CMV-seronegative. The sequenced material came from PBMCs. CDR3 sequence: CASSYSKRAVYGYTF. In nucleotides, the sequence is TGTGCCAGCAGTTACTCGAAGAGGGCAGTCTATGGCTACACCTTC.